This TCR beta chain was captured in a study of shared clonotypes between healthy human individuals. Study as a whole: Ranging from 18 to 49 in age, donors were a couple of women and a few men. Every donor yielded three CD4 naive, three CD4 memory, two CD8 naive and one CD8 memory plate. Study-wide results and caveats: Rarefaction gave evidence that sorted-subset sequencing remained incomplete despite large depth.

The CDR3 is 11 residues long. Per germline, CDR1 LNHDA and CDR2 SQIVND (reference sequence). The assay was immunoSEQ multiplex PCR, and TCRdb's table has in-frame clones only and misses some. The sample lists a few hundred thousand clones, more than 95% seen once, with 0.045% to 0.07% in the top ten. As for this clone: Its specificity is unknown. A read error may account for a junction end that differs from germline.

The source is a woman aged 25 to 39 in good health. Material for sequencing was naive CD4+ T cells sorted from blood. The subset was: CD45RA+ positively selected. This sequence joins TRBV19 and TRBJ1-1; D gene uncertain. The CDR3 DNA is TGTGCAAGTAAGGGTGAAGGTCCGGCTTTCTTT. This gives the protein CASKGEGPAFF.